This TCR beta chain derives from a study of T cell changes during pregnancy in multiple sclerosis. Deletions cut 4 bases from V and 3 bases from J, with 12 bases between. The CDR3 extends over 13 amino acids. Germline V lookup: CDR1 GTSNPN, CDR2 SVGIG (reference sequence). This clone has only one observation. TCRdb's copy holds only in-frame clones and misses some; the assay was immunoSEQ multiplex PCR. The sample contains around 42,000 clones, 92% of which appear only once. This chain uses TRBV30 with TRBJ1-2; D is unclear. The sample was CD4+ T cells from peripheral blood mononuclear cells, taken in the third trimester of pregnancy. This TCR derives from a female donor with multiple sclerosis, enrolled in a pregnancy study. The CDR3: CAWNRGGDYGYTF. The CDR3, as DNA: TGTGCCTGGAACCGAGGCGGAGACTATGGCTACACCTTC.